This record looks at one T cell receptor (beta chain) sequence and its context. This record comes from a study of blood T cell repertoires in COVID-19. Study at large: Samples representing acute and convalescent COVID-19 were sourced from the United States, Italy and Spain. In each case, the material was cDNA or gDNA derived from T cells, B-cell-depleted T cells, or PBMCs.

Per the study methods: Amplification from reference gene primers served as the basis for estimated nucleated cell counts. The data were produced by immunoSEQ multiplex PCR, yet TCRdb's version contains in-frame clones alone and is incomplete. That table gives V, J and clone size, and the DNA gave D and trimming. The table records roughly 240,000 clones, 70% to 90% of them present only once. This CDR3 has 14 residues. The V end lost 4 bases, the J end lost 7 bases, and 13 bases lay between the germline ends. In germline, CDR1 is SEHNR, CDR2 FQNEAQ (reference sequence). V is TRBV7-9 and J is TRBJ1-4, with a weak D call TRBD1 (5 bases). The material sequenced was PBMCs or T cells enriched from blood (not recorded which). The sequence was obtained from a woman aged 50 to 65 with acute COVID-19. The CDR3 bases are TGTGCCAGCAGCTCGACAGCCCTGTCTGAAAAACTGTTTTTT. Translation: CASSSTALSEKLFF.